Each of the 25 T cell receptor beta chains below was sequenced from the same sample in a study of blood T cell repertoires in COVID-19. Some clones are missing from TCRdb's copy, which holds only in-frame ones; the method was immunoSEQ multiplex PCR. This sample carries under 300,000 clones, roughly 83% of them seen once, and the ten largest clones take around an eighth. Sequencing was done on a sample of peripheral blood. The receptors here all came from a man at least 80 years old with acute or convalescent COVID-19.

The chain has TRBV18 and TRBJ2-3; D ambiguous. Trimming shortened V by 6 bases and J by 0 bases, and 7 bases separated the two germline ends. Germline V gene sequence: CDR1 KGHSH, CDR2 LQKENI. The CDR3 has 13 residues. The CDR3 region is CASSYPSTDTQYF. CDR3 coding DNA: TGTGCCAGCTCCTATCCTAGCACAGATACGCAGTATTTT. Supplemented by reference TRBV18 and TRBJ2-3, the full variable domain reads NAGVMQNPRHLVRRRGQEARLRCSPMKGHSHVYWYRQLPEEGLKFMVYLQKENIIDESGMPKERFSAEFPKEGPSILRIQQVVRGDSAAYFCASSYPSTDTQYFGPGTRLTVL.

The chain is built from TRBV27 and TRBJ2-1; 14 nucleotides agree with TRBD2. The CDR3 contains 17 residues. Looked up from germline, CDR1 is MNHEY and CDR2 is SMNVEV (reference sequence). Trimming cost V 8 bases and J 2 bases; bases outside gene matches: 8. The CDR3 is CASRGTSGRLAYNEQFF. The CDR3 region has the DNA TGTGCCAGCCGCGGGACTAGCGGGAGATTGGCCTACAATGAGCAGTTCTTC.

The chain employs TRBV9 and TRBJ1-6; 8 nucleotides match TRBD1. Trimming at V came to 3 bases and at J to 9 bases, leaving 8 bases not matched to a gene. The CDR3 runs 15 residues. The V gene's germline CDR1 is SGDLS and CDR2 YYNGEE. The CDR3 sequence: CASSARTGGSSPLHF. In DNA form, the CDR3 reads TGTGCCAGCAGCGCTAGAACAGGGGGGAGTTCACCCCTCCACTTT.

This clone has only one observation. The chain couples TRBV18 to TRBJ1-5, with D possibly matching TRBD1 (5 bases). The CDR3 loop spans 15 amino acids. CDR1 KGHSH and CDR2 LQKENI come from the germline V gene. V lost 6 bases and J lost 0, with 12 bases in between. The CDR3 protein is CASSPTGVSNQPQHF. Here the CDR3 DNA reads TGTGCCAGCTCTCCGACGGGGGTTAGCAATCAGCCCCAGCATTTT.

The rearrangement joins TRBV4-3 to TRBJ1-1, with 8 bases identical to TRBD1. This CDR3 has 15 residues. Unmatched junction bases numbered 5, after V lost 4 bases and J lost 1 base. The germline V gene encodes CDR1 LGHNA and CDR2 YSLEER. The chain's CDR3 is CASSLWTGTNTEAFF. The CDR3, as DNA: TGCGCCAGCAGCCTATGGACAGGGACGAACACTGAAGCTTTCTTT.

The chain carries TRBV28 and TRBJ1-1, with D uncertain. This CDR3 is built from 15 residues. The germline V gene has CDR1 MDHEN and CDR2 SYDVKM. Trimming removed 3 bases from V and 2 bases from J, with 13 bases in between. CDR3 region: CASSFLQRLNTEAFF. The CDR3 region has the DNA TGTGCCAGCAGTTTTCTCCAGCGCCTTAACACTGAAGCTTTCTTT.

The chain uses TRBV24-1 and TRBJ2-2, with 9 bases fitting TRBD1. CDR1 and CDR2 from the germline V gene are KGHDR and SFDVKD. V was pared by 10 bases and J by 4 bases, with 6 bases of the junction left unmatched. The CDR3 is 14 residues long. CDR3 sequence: CATGQGYATGELFF. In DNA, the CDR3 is TGTGCCACGGGACAGGGTTATGCCACCGGGGAGCTGTTTTTT.

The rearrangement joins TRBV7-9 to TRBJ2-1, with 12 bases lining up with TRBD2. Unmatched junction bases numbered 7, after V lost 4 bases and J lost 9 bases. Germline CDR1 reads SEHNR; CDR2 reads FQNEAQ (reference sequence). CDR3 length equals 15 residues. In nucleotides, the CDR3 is TGTGCCAGCAGCTCCTGGACTAGCGGGATAGGTGAGCAGTTCTTC. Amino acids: CASSSWTSGIGEQFF.

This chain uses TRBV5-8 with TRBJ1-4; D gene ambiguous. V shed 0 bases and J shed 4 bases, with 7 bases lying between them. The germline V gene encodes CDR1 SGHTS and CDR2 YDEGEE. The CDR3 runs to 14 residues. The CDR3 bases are TGTGCCAGCAGCTTGGGAACAGATAATGAAAAACTGTTTTTT. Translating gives CASSLGTDNEKLFF.

The CDR3 here is CASSALEDRGNSPLHF. CDR3 nucleotide sequence: TGTGCCAGCAGTGCCCTCGAGGACAGGGGGAATTCACCCCTCCACTTT. V is TRBV6-1 and J is TRBJ1-6; the match to TRBD1 covers 10 bases. The V and J ends lost 4 bases and 7 bases, in that order; junction bases with no gene match: 7. The CDR3 consists of 16 residues. In germline, CDR1 is MNHNS, CDR2 SASEGT.

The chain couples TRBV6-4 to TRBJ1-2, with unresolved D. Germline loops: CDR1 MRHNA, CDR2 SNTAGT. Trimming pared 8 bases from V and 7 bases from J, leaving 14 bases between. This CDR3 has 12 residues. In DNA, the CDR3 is TGTGCCAGCCCGGACCTTGGAGGTGGCTACACCTTC. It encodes CASPDLGGGYTF.

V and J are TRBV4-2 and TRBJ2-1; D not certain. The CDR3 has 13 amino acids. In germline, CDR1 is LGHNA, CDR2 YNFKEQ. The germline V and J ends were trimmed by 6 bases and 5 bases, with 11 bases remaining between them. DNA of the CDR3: TGTGCCAGCAGACTCCGAGAGGACAATGAGCAGTTCTTC. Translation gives CASRLREDNEQFF.

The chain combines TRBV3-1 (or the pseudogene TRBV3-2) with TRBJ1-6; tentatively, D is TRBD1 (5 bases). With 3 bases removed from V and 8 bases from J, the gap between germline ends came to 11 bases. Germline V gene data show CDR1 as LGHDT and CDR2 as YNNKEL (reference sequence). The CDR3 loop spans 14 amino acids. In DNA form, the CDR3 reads TGTGCCAGCAGCCAGGGGGGTAGTCATTCACCCCTCCACTTT. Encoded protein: CASSQGGSHSPLHF.

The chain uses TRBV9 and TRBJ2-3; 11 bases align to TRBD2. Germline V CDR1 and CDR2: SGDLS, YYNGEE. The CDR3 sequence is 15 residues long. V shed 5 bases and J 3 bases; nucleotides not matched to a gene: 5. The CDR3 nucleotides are TGTGCCAGCAGTTTAGCGGGAGGGTTGACAGATACGCAGTATTTT. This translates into CASSLAGGLTDTQYF.

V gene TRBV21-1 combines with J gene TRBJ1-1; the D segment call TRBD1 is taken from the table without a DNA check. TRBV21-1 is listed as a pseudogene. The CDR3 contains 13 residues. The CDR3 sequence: CASSNDRGRSAFF. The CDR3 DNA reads TGTGCCAGCAGCAATGATAGGGGGCGCTCGGCTTTCTTT.

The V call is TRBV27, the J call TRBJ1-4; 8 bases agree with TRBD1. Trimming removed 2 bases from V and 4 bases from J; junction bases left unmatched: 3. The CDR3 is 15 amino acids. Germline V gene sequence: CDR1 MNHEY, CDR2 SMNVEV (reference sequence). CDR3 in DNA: TGTGCCAGCAGTTTACAGGGGGCGCGTAATGAAAAACTGTTTTTT. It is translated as CASSLQGARNEKLFF. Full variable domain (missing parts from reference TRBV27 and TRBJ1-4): EAQVTQNPRYLITVTGKKLTVTCSQNMNHEYMSWYRQDPGLGLRQIYYSMNVEVTDKGDVPEGYKVSRKEKRNFPLILESPSPNQTSLYFCASSLQGARNEKLFFGSGTQLSVL.

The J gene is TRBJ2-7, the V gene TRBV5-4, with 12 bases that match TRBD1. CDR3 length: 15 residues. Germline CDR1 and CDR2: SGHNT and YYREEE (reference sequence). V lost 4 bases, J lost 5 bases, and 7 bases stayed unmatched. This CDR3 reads CASSQLGQGADEQYF. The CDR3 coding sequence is TGTGCCAGCAGCCAATTGGGACAGGGGGCGGACGAGCAGTACTTC.

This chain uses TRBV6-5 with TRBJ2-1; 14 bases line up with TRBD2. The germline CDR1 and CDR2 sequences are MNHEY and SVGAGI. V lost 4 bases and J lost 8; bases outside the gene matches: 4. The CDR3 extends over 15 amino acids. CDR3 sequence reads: CASSSGLAGEDEQFF. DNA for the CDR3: TGTGCCAGCAGTTCGGGACTAGCGGGGGAGGATGAGCAGTTCTTC.

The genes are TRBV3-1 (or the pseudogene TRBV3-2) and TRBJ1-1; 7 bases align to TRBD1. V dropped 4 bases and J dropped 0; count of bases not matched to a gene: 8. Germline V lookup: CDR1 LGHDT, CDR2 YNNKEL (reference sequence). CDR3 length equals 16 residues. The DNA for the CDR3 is TGTGCCAGCAGCCCCGTAGGGACAGCTCTGAACACTGAAGCTTTCTTT. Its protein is CASSPVGTALNTEAFF.

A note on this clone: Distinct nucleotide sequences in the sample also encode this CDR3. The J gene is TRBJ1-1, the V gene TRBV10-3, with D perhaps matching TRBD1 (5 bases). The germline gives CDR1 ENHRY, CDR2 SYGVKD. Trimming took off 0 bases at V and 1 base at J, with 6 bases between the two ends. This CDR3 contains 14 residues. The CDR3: CAISESGGNTEAFF. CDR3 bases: TGTGCCATCAGTGAGTCGGGGGGGAACACTGAAGCTTTCTTT.

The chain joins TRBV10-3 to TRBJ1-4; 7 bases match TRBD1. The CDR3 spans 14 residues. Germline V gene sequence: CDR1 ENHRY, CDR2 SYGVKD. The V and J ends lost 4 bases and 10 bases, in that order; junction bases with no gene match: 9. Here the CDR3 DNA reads TGTGCCATCAGTGGTGTACGAGGGGGCGGAAAACTGTTTTTT. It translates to CAISGVRGGGKLFF.

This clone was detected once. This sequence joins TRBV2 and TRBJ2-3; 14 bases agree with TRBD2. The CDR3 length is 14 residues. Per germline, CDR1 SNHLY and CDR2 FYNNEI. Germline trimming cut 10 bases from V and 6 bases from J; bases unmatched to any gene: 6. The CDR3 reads CATATSGRVDTQYF. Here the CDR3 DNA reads TGTGCCACCGCGACTAGCGGGAGGGTGGATACGCAGTATTTT. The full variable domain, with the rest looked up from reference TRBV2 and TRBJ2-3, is EPEVTQTPSHQVTQMGQEVILRCVPISNHLYFYWYRQILGQKVEFLVSFYNNEISEKSEIFDDQFSVERPDGSNFTLKIRSTKLEDSAMYFCATATSGRVDTQYFGPGTRLTVL.

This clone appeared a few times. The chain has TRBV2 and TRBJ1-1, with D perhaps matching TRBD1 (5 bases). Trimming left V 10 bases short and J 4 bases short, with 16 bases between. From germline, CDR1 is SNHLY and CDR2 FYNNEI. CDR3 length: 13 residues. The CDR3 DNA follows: TGTGCCAAAACAGGAGGGATTGGCACTGAAGCTTTCTTT. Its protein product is CAKTGGIGTEAFF.

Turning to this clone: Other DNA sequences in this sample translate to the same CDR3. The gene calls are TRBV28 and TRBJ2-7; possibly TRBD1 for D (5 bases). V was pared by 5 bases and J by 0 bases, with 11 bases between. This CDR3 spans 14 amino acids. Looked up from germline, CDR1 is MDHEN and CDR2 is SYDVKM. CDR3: CASSRTSGSYEQYF. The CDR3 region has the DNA TGTGCCAGCAGTCGGACATCGGGCTCCTACGAGCAGTACTTC. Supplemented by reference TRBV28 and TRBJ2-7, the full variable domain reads DVKVTQSSRYLVKRTGEKVFLECVQDMDHENMFWYRQDPGLGLRLIYFSYDVKMKEKGDIPEGYSVSREKKERFSLILESASTNQTSMYLCASSRTSGSYEQYFGPGTRLTVT.

The CDR3 bases are TGTGCCAGCAGTGATATGAGACTACTCCAAGAGACCCAGTACTTC. Translated: CASSDMRLLQETQYF. V is TRBV2 and J is TRBJ2-5, with D perhaps matching TRBD2 (5 bases). The CDR3 contains 15 residues. Germline loops: CDR1 SNHLY, CDR2 FYNNEI. V was cut by 3 bases and J by 1 base, with 12 bases left in between.